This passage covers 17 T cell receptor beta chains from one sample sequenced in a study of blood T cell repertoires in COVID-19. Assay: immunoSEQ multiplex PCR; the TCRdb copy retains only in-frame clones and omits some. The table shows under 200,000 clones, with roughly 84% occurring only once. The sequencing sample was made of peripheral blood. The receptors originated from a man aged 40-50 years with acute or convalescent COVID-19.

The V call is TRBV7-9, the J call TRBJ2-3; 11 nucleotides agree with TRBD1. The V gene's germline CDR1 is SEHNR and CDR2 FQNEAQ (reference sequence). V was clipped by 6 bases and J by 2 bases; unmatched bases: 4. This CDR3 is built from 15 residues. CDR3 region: CASSLGQGVTDTQYF. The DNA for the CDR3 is TGTGCCAGCAGTTTGGGACAGGGGGTCACAGATACGCAGTATTTT.

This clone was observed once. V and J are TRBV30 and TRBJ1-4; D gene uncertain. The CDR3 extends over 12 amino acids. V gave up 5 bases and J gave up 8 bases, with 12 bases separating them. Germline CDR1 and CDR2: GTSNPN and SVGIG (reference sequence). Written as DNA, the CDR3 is TGTGCCTGGTCCAAGGGAGGCGAAAAACTGTTTTTT. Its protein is CAWSKGGEKLFF.

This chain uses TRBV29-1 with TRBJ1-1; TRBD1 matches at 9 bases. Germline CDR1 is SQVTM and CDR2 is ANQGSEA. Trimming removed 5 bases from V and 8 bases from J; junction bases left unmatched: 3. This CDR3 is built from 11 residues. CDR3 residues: CSVSGTGEAFF. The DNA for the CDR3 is TGCAGCGTTTCCGGGACAGGGGAAGCTTTCTTT.

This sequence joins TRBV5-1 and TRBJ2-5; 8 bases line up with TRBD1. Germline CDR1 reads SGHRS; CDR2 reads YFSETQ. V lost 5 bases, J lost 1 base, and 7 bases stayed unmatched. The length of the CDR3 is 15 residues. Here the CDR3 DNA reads TGCGCCAGCAGTGAAAGACAGGGGAGCCAAGAGACCCAGTACTTC. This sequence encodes CASSERQGSQETQYF.

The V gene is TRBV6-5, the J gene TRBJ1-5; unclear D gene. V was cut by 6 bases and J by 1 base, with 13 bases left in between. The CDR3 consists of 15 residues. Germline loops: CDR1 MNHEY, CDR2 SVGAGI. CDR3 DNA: TGTGCCAGCAGCATGTACCACGGGAGCAATCAGCCCCAGCATTTT. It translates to CASSMYHGSNQPQHF.

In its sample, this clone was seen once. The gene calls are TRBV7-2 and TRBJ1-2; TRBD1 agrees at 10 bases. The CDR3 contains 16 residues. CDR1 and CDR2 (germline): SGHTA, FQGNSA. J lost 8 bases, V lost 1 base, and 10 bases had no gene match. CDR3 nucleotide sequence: TGTGCCAGCAGCTTAGATATCGGGACAGGGGAGAGAGGCTACACCTTC. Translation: CASSLDIGTGERGYTF.

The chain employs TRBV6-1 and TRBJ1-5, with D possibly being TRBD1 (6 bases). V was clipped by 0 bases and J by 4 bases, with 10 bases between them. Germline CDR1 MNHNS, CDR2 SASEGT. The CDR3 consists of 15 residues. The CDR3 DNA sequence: TGTGCCAGCAGTGAAGCTGGAGGACAGAATCAGCCCCAGCATTTT. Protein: CASSEAGGQNQPQHF.

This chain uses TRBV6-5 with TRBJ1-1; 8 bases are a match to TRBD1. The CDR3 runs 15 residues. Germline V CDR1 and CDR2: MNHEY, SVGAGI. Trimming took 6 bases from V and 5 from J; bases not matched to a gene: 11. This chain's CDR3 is CASRLPGQGQTEAFF. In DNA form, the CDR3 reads TGTGCCAGCAGGCTACCTGGACAGGGTCAAACTGAAGCTTTCTTT.

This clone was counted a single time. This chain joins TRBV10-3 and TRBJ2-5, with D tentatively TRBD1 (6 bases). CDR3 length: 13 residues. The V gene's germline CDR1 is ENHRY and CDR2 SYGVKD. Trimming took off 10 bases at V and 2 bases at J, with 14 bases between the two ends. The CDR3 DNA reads TGTGCCACGACTGGACAGAGACAAGAGACCCAGTACTTC. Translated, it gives CATTGQRQETQYF.

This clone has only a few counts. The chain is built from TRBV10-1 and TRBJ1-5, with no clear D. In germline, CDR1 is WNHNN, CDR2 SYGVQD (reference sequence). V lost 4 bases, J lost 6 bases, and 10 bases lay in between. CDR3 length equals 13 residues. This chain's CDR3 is CASSVGLGQPQHF. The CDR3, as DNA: TGCGCCAGCAGTGTGGGCCTCGGTCAGCCCCAGCATTTT.

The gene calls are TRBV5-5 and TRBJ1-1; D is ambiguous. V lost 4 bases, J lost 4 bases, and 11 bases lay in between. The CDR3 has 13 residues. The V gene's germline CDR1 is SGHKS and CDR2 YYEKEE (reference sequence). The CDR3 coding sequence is TGTGCCAGCAGCCGTGAACGGGGCACTGAAGCTTTCTTT. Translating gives CASSRERGTEAFF.

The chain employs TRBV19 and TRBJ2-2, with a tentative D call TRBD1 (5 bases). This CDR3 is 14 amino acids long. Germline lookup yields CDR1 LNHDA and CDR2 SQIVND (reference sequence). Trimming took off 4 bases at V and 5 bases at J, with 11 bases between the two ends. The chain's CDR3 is CASSRQGWTGELFF. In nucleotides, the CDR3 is TGTGCCAGTAGTAGGCAGGGCTGGACCGGGGAGCTGTTTTTT.

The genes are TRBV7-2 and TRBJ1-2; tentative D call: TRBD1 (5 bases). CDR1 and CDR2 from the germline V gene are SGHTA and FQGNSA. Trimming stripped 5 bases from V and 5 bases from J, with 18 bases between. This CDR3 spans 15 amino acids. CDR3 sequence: CASSPSRTINYGYTF. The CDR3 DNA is TGTGCCAGCAGCCCCTCTCGGACAATTAATTATGGCTACACCTTC.

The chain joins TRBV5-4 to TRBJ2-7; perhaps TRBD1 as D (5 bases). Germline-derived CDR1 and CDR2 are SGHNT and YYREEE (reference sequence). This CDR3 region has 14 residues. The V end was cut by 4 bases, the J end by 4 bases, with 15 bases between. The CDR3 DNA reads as TGTGCCAGCAGCCTCGGACACCCCCCATACGAGCAGTACTTC. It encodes CASSLGHPPYEQYF.

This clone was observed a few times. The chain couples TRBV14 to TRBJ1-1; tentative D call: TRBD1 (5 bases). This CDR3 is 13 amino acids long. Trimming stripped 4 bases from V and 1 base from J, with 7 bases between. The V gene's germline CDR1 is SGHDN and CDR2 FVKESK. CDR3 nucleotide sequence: TGTGCCAGCAGCCTACAGGAGAACACTGAAGCTTTCTTT. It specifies CASSLQENTEAFF.

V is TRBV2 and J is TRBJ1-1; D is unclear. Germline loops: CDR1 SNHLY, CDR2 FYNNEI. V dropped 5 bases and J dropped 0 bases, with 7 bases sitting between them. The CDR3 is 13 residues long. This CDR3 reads CASSPDMNTEAFF. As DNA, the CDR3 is TGTGCCAGCAGTCCAGACATGAACACTGAAGCTTTCTTT.

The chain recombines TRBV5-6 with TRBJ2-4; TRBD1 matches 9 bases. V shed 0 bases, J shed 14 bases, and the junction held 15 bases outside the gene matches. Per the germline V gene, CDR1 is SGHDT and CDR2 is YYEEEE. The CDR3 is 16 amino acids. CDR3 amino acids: CASSLVGSRQGGGEYF. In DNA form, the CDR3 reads TGTGCCAGCAGCTTGGTAGGGTCCCGACAGGGGGGAGGGGAGTACTTC. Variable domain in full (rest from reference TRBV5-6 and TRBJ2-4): DAGVTQSPTHLIKTRGQQVTLRCSPKSGHDTVSWYQQALGQGPQFIFQYYEEEERQRGNFPDRFSGHQFPNYSSELNVNALLLGDSALYLCASSLVGSRQGGGEYFGAGTRLSVL.